One TCR beta chain is described in this entry. The source of the sample is a study of cytomegalovirus exposure and HLA in healthy donors. Study summary: Among 150 million to 200 million T cells, an earlier analysis found about 110 million unique TCR beta sequences.

Between the trimmed V and J ends, which lost 6 bases and 0 bases, there was a span of 12 bases. Germline loops: CDR1 MDHEN, CDR2 SYDVKM. The CDR3 spans 15 residues. The PCR used 60 Vbeta and 13 Jbeta primers. This table comes from immunoSEQ multiplex PCR, and its TCRdb copy is limited to in-frame clones, with some not included. In the table there are 110,000 or so clones, about 80% of which are singletons. V gene TRBV28 combines with J gene TRBJ2-1; possible D gene TRBD1, 6 bases. The receptor's source is a female donor in good health and CMV-seronegative. Material for sequencing was PBMCs. The CDR3 nucleotides read TGTGCCAGCAGCCCAGGGGATCCCTCCTACAATGAGCAGTTCTTC. The encoded protein is CASSPGDPSYNEQFF.